The subject of this entry is one T cell receptor beta chain. Its antigen is not yet known. Base qualities were left out, and no much larger clone turns up one base away. Patients with autoimmune disease history or receiving systemic immunosuppression were excluded from the trial. Peripheral blood for TCR sequencing was drawn from every dose cohort at baseline, at cycle 4 day 1 and at cycle 7 day 1. Samples came from an open-label, multicenter, first-in-human phase I dose-escalation trial of ivuxolimab. The trial enrolled adults with locally advanced or metastatic head and neck squamous cell, hepatocellular, melanoma or renal cell carcinoma. Before TCR sequencing, CD4+ and CD8+ T cells were separately sorted from peripheral blood. The data belong to a study of OX40 agonist ivuxolimab in advanced cancers. Describing the broader study: Ivuxolimab was an agonistic, fully human IgG2 monoclonal antibody directed against OX40 (CD134), a costimulatory receptor. Intravenous ivuxolimab was administered to patients every 2 weeks at six dose levels: 0.01, 0.1, 0.3, 1.5, 3 and 10 mg/kg. Of the 50 to 55 dose-escalation patients, hepatocellular carcinoma was present in about 20, melanoma in approximately 15, renal cell carcinoma in 9 and head and neck cancer in 9. The dose-escalation cohort was roughly 83% male with a mean age of about 54 years, ranging from 23 to 79. Patients were allowed to have had prior anti-PD-1, anti-PD-L1 or anti-CTLA-4 therapy, and approximately 40% of the dose-escalation patients had been treated with checkpoint inhibitors. Partial responses were achieved by three dose-escalation patients, of whom one had hepatocellular carcinoma and two had cutaneous melanoma. The point of sequencing TCRbeta in the periphery was to test whether ivuxolimab changed TCR sequence diversity and drove clonal T-cell expansion. The monotherapy dose-escalation portion (N ≈ 50 patients) of the phase I ivuxolimab trial is reported in the paper.

For sequencing of the TCRbeta CDR3 region, genomic DNA was extracted from the sorted cells. TCRbeta CDR3 regions were sequenced using the immunoSEQ Assay. Imported from immuneACCESS, the table was reduced by TCRdb to in-frame sequences with V and J called. These copies leave out some clones; in studies compared against another copy, an unresolved V gene accounts for under half, and the cause of the remainder is not known. Counted in this sample were 99,000 or so clones; 91% of them appeared once. The ten biggest clones cover 0.25% to 0.35% of the sample. From a lookup of the germline V gene (reference sequence), CDR1 and CDR2 are MNHNY and SVGAGI. The CDR3 starts with the cysteine, ends with the phenylalanine, and has 12 residues. The CDR3 DNA has 36 bases and is translated from base 1. Between the V and J ends, shortened by 0 bases and 10 bases respectively, the junction contains 7 bases. What the work shows at the level of the full study, not this receptor alone: The antigen specificity of the peripheral T cells that underwent clonal expansion was not determined. Low levels of normalized T-cell clonal expansion were also seen in some patients who did not respond. In the 0.1-3.0 mg/kg groups, partial responders were among the patients with the lowest normalized peripheral clonal expansion, particularly in CD8+ T cells. At doses of 0.1 to 3.0 mg/kg, clonal expansion of both CD4+ and CD8+ T cells in blood was seen between baseline and week 6. On average, CD8+ T cells showed more expanded clones than CD4+ T cells after ivuxolimab.

Material: CD4+ or CD8+ T cells sorted from blood, obtained in a trial of the OX40 agonist ivuxolimab. The chain is encoded by TRBV6-6 joined to TRBJ2-1; confidence is insufficient to name the D gene. This TCR came from an adult with an advanced solid tumor such as melanoma, head and neck, liver or kidney cancer. For the CDR3, the sequence is CASSYSRREQFF. The DNA is TGTGCCAGCAGTTACTCGAGACGGGAGCAGTTCTTC.